The 29 T cell receptor beta chains presented below share a single source sample, sequenced in a study of control samples from healthy donors and cancer patients. The method was immunoSEQ multiplex PCR; TCRdb's version includes in-frame clones alone and lacks a portion of them. The sample contains around 170,000 clones, roughly nine tenths of which appear only once. Sequencing used blood. The receptors come from a man younger than 45 in good health.

This clone was detected once. The chain carries TRBV19 and TRBJ2-5; D might be TRBD1 (7 bases). Trimming took 4 bases from V and 6 from J, leaving 18 bases between them. CDR1 and CDR2 (germline): LNHDA, SQIVND (reference sequence). This CDR3 contains 15 residues. The CDR3, as DNA: TGTGCCAGTAGTAGCCGGACAGGAGGGAAAAAGACCCAGTACTTC. This sequence encodes CASSSRTGGKKTQYF.

The genes are TRBV18 and TRBJ2-1; D is undetermined. The CDR3 has 15 amino acids. The germline V and J ends were trimmed by 4 bases and 0 bases, with 10 bases remaining between them. Germline CDR1 KGHSH, CDR2 LQKENI. The CDR3 coding sequence is TGTGCCAGCTCACGTTTGTCCCCCTCCTACAATGAGCAGTTCTTC. Amino acid sequence: CASSRLSPSYNEQFF.

The V gene is TRBV18, the J gene TRBJ1-1; D gene uncertain. Per the germline V gene, CDR1 is KGHSH and CDR2 is LQKENI. This CDR3 is 13 amino acids long. Trimming cost V 3 bases and J 3 bases, with 8 bases left between them. The CDR3 loop reads CASSPLADTEAFF. Written as DNA, the CDR3 is TGTGCCAGCTCACCTCTGGCGGACACTGAAGCTTTCTTT.

This chain joins TRBV9 and TRBJ2-3; tentatively, D is TRBD1 or TRBD2 (5 bases each). V was cut by 1 base and J by 3 bases, with 12 bases left in between. CDR1 is SGDLS and CDR2 is YYNGEE in the germline V gene. The CDR3 is 15 amino acids. The CDR3 loop is CASSVREGRTDTQYF. The CDR3 coding sequence is TGTGCCAGCAGCGTACGTGAGGGGCGGACAGATACGCAGTATTTT.

The chain couples TRBV3-1 (or the pseudogene TRBV3-2) to TRBJ2-7; TRBD2 matches at 7 bases. This CDR3 has 14 residues. The germline V gene encodes CDR1 LGHDT and CDR2 YNNKEL (reference sequence). Trimming removed 4 bases from V and 3 bases from J; junction bases left unmatched: 6. CDR3 in amino acids: CASSPSAGSYEQYF. The CDR3 DNA reads as TGTGCCAGCAGCCCCTCAGCGGGGAGCTACGAGCAGTACTTC.

This clone was recorded only once. The chain uses TRBV28 and TRBJ1-6, with a tentative D call TRBD1 (5 bases). Germline V gives CDR1 MDHEN, CDR2 SYDVKM. The CDR3 has 14 amino acids. V dropped 5 bases and J dropped 8 bases, with 13 bases sitting between them. The CDR3 spells CASSPIDSHSPLHF. DNA for the CDR3: TGTGCCAGCAGTCCAATAGACAGTCATTCACCCCTCCACTTT.

V gene TRBV21-1 combines with J gene TRBJ1-2. TRBV21-1 is a known pseudogene. This CDR3 has 11 residues. The CDR3 DNA sequence: TGTGCCAGCAGCCCCCAGAGGGGCTACACCTTC. Protein product: CASSPQRGYTF.

In regard to this clone: Other nucleotide sequences from this sample produce the same CDR3. This chain joins TRBV6-2 or TRBV6-3 and TRBJ1-4; D remains unclear. The CDR3 runs 13 residues. Germline V gene lookup returns CDR1 MNHEY and CDR2 SVGEGT. The ends were cut back, 5 bases at V and 7 bases at J, with 11 bases in the middle. CDR3 coding DNA: TGTGCCAGCAGTCGACCAACGGCTGAAAAACTGTTTTTT. It codes for CASSRPTAEKLFF.

V is TRBV6-6 and J is TRBJ1-2, with D unclear. Germline CDR1 is MNHNY and CDR2 is SVGAGI (reference sequence). The CDR3 runs 15 residues. V was cut by 5 bases and J by 5 bases, with 18 bases left in between. The chain's CDR3 is CASSAMDAKSYGYTF. In DNA form, the CDR3 reads TGTGCCAGCAGTGCCATGGACGCCAAGTCGTATGGCTACACCTTC.

This clone has a single count. The rearrangement joins TRBV10-1 to TRBJ2-7, with no clear D. Trimming took 0 bases from V and 0 from J, leaving 3 bases between them. The CDR3 contains 13 residues. Germline assignment: CDR1 WNHNN and CDR2 SYGVQD (reference sequence). The DNA for the CDR3 is TGCGCCAGCAGTGAGTCGTCCTCCTACGAGCAGTACTTC. Protein product: CASSESSSYEQYF.

V is TRBV2 and J is TRBJ1-1, with a possible D match to TRBD1 (6 bases). Trimming took 1 base from V and 5 from J, leaving 14 bases between them. The CDR3 has 15 amino acids. Germline lookup yields CDR1 SNHLY and CDR2 FYNNEI. CDR3 nucleotides: TGTGCCAGCAGTGAAGGGGGGCAGGGAGGGACTGAAGCTTTCTTT. Residues: CASSEGGQGGTEAFF.

CDR3 in amino acids: CASSWGQGDYNEQFF. DNA for the CDR3: TGTGCCAGCAGCTGGGGACAGGGGGACTACAATGAGCAGTTCTTC. J is TRBJ2-1 and V is TRBV7-2; 11 bases are shared with TRBD1. Trimming removed 4 bases from V and 3 bases from J; junction bases left unmatched: 2. The CDR3 extends over 15 amino acids. Germline values: CDR1 SGHTA, CDR2 FQGNSA. The whole variable domain, remainder taken from reference TRBV7-2 and TRBJ2-1, is GAGVSQSPSNKVTEKGKDVELRCDPISGHTALYWYRQSLGQGLEFLIYFQGNSAPDKSGLPSDRFSAERTGGSVSTLTIQRTQQEDSAVYLCASSWGQGDYNEQFFGPGTRLTVL.

V gene TRBV7-8 combines with J gene TRBJ2-5; TRBD2 is a possible D gene (6 bases). Germline-derived CDR1 and CDR2 are SGHVS and FQNEAQ. This CDR3 has 14 residues. Trimming shortened V by 0 bases and J by 2 bases, and 7 bases separated the two germline ends. The CDR3 nucleotides are TGTGCCAGCAGCTTAGCAGGAGGGCAAGAGACCCAGTACTTC. This gives the protein CASSLAGGQETQYF.

V usage is TRBV6-6 and J usage is TRBJ1-5; D uncertain. CDR3 size: 15 residues. Germline V CDR1 and CDR2: MNHNY, SVGAGI (reference sequence). V was shortened by 11 bases and J by 1 base, with 18 bases between the two germline ends. CDR3 amino acids: CASQDIAGSNQPQHF. As DNA, the CDR3 is TGTGCCTCCCAGGATATCGCGGGGAGCAATCAGCCCCAGCATTTT.

The chain links TRBV18 to TRBJ1-2; D gene ambiguous. Trimming pared 3 bases from V and 2 bases from J, leaving 10 bases between. This CDR3 is built from 14 residues. Per the germline V gene, CDR1 is KGHSH and CDR2 is LQKENI. In DNA, the CDR3 is TGTGCCAGCTCACCCGGGCCGTCGAACTATGGCTACACCTTC. This gives the protein CASSPGPSNYGYTF.

J is TRBJ1-3 and V is TRBV27; D gene uncertain. The V end was cut by 5 bases, the J end by 4 bases, with 15 bases between. In germline, CDR1 is MNHEY, CDR2 SMNVEV (reference sequence). The CDR3 has 15 residues. CDR3 nucleotides: TGTGCCAGCAGTACATCCCTGAATAGGGGAAACACCATATATTTT. Translation: CASSTSLNRGNTIYF.

About this clone itself: The same CDR3 is also encoded by other DNA sequences in this sample. The gene calls are TRBV5-5 and TRBJ1-2; TRBD1 might be the D (6 bases). Per germline, CDR1 SGHKS and CDR2 YYEKEE (reference sequence). The CDR3 is 17 residues long. V lost 5 bases, J lost 4 bases, and 24 bases lay in between. The DNA of the CDR3 is TGTGCCAGCAGTCAACGGGGTACGGGGGGCGCTTCCTATGGCTACACCTTC. Amino acids: CASSQRGTGGASYGYTF.

To note about this clone: At one of its ends the junction is not consistent with the germline gene, which may arise from a read error. V gene TRBV24-1 combines with J gene TRBJ2-5; the D gene is possibly TRBD1 (5 bases). CDR1 and CDR2 from the germline V gene are KGHDR and SFDVKD. There are 13 residues in the CDR3. CDR3 in DNA: TGTGCCACCAGTTTCGCAGGGAAAGAGGCCCAGTACTTC. Its translation is CATSFAGKEAQYF.

DNA for the CDR3: TGTGCCAGCAGCTACCGGGCCGGGTGGGGCAATCAGCCCCAGCATTTT. Its translation is CASSYRAGWGNQPQHF. The J gene is TRBJ1-5, the V gene TRBV7-2; D not resolved. This CDR3 spans 16 amino acids. Germline CDR1 reads SGHTA; CDR2 reads FQGNSA. V was clipped by 4 bases and J by 2 bases, with 15 bases between them.

This chain joins TRBV6-5 and TRBJ1-4; maybe TRBD1 (6 bases). Between the trimmed V and J ends, which lost 4 bases and 8 bases, there was a span of 14 bases. This CDR3 region has 14 residues. Looked up from germline, CDR1 is MNHEY and CDR2 is SVGAGI. Here the CDR3 reads CASSWTEGGEKLFF. CDR3 DNA: TGTGCCAGCAGTTGGACGGAAGGGGGGGAAAAACTGTTTTTT.

The V call is TRBV15, the J call TRBJ1-5, with a tentative D call TRBD1 (6 bases). V was pared by 3 bases and J by 7 bases, with 16 bases between. Germline CDR1 and CDR2: LNHNV and YYDKDF (reference sequence). This CDR3 contains 15 residues. The CDR3 DNA reads as TGTGCCACCAGCAGCGCCAGGGGCACAATGCAGCCCCAGCATTTT. Its translation is CATSSARGTMQPQHF.

V is TRBV9 and J is TRBJ2-7; 7 bases are shared with TRBD2. V shed 4 bases and J 4 bases; nucleotides not matched to a gene: 8. In germline, CDR1 is SGDLS, CDR2 YYNGEE. CDR3 length: 14 residues. The chain's CDR3 is CASSPGFSGYEQYF. In nucleotides, the CDR3 is TGTGCCAGCAGCCCGGGGTTTAGCGGGTACGAGCAGTACTTC.

V and J are TRBV19 and TRBJ2-2; 10 positions agree with TRBD2. The CDR3 runs 18 residues. The V and J ends lost 2 bases and 7 bases, in that order; junction bases with no gene match: 13. From germline, CDR1 is LNHDA and CDR2 SQIVND (reference sequence). The CDR3 spells CASSIRGQSGRAFGELFF. CDR3 nucleotides: TGTGCCAGTAGTATAAGAGGACAAAGCGGGAGGGCCTTCGGGGAGCTGTTTTTT.

The J gene is TRBJ2-7, the V gene TRBV2; the D is unclear. This CDR3 is 14 amino acids long. In germline, CDR1 is SNHLY, CDR2 FYNNEI. Trimming shortened V by 1 base and J by 1 base, and 8 bases separated the two germline ends. The CDR3 loop reads CASSEGNWSYEQYF. The CDR3 DNA reads as TGTGCCAGCAGTGAAGGCAACTGGTCCTACGAGCAGTACTTC.

The chain employs TRBV7-3 and TRBJ2-2; 7 bases are a match to TRBD1. From germline, CDR1 is SGHTA and CDR2 FQGTGA. The V segment lost 6 bases and the J segment 2 bases; nucleotides outside the gene matches: 3. The CDR3 loop spans 14 amino acids. This chain's CDR3 is CASRGDSNTGELFF. The CDR3, as DNA: TGTGCCAGCAGGGGGGACAGTAACACCGGGGAGCTGTTTTTT.

The chain recombines TRBV19 with TRBJ2-4; 7 bases align to TRBD2. The germline V gene has CDR1 LNHDA and CDR2 SQIVND (reference sequence). The CDR3 extends over 20 amino acids. With V trimmed by 1 base and J by 1 base, 16 bases remained unmatched. CDR3 region: CASSIAGPWTSSIAKNIQYF. CDR3 coding DNA: TGTGCCAGTAGTATAGCCGGCCCCTGGACTAGTTCTATCGCCAAAAACATTCAGTACTTC.

The gene calls are TRBV7-9 and TRBJ1-2, with D possibly matching TRBD1 (5 bases). Germline CDR1 and CDR2: SEHNR and FQNEAQ (reference sequence). Between the trimmed V and J ends, which lost 5 bases and 4 bases, there was a span of 8 bases. The CDR3 covers 12 residues. The CDR3 reads CASSPTGYGYTF. In nucleotides, the CDR3 is TGTGCCAGCAGCCCCACAGGCTATGGCTACACCTTC.

Remarks on this clone: It is unclear where the CDR3 begins or ends on the DNA, so no DNA is shown, and the CDR3 is as TCRdb lists it. The chain has TRBV28 and TRBJ2-2; the listed D gene, TRBD1, was not tested against the DNA. CDR1 is MDHEN and CDR2 is SYDVKM in the germline V gene. Termini included, the CDR3 measures 15 amino acids. The CDR3 spells CASSPASQGSGSCFF.

This clone was seen only once. The genes are TRBV5-4 and TRBJ2-4, with 12 bases aligning to TRBD2. The CDR3 has 18 residues. The ends lost 4 bases at V and 4 bases at J; junction bases unmatched: 12. CDR1 is SGHNT, CDR2 YYREEE, per germline (reference sequence). CDR3 residues: CASSPSNLAGGGKNIQYF. The CDR3 nucleotides are TGTGCCAGCAGCCCCTCGAATCTAGCGGGAGGGGGGAAAAACATTCAGTACTTC.